Listed here are 31 T cell receptor beta chains from one sample, sequenced in a study of T-cell memory formation after mild COVID-19. From the 5' RACE reads, TCRdb called clonotypes with MiXCR, one entry per CDR3 protein. Among fewer than 450,000 distinct CDR3 sequences listed, around a fifth were seen once. The specimen sequenced was PBMCs or a T cell subset sorted from them (not recorded which). The receptors originated from an adult woman who had mild COVID-19 (a few samples of this study predate the infection). Cell type and time point are not known.

The chain employs TRBV6-1 and TRBJ1-2, with 8 bases lining up with TRBD1. CDR1 and CDR2 from the germline V gene are MNHNS and SASEGT. The trim removed 3 bases at V and 5 bases at J, leaving 8 bases unmatched. The CDR3 consists of 15 residues. This chain's CDR3 is CASSDSGTGLYGYTF. The CDR3 coding sequence is TGTGCCAGCAGTGATTCCGGGACAGGCTTATATGGCTACACCTTC.

This clonotype was detected a few times. This chain uses TRBV5-6 with TRBJ1-1; D remains ambiguous. V dropped 3 bases and J dropped 1 base, with 16 bases sitting between them. From germline, CDR1 is SGHDT and CDR2 YYEEEE. This CDR3 comprises 16 residues. The CDR3 region is CASSSRRAVRNTEAFF. The CDR3 DNA reads as TGTGCCAGCAGCTCCCGCCGGGCGGTGAGGAACACTGAAGCTTTCTTT.

This sequence joins TRBV4-3 and TRBJ2-3; no reliable D call. CDR1 and CDR2 (germline): LGHNA, YSLEER. The CDR3 runs to 14 residues. Deletions cut 0 bases from V and 0 bases from J, with 4 bases between. Written as DNA, the CDR3 is TGCGCCAGCAGCCAAGAGGGGAGCACAGATACGCAGTATTTT. Encoded protein: CASSQEGSTDTQYF.

This clonotype was recorded a few times. The chain recombines TRBV20-1 with TRBJ2-1, with a tentative D call TRBD2 (6 bases). Germline V gene sequence: CDR1 DFQATT, CDR2 SNEGSKA (reference sequence). V lost 5 bases and J lost 2, with 13 bases in between. This CDR3 spans 14 amino acids. The CDR3 DNA follows: TGCAGTGCTGTCGGGACTCAGACCTACAATGAGCAGTTCTTC. Its protein product is CSAVGTQTYNEQFF.

This clonotype has more than one count but fewer than ten. The chain couples TRBV12-3 or TRBV12-4 to TRBJ1-5, with D tentatively TRBD1 (5 bases). The CDR3 totals 13 residues. V was trimmed by 1 base and J by 10 bases, leaving 11 bases between them. The DNA for the CDR3 is TGTGCCAGCAGTTTAGGCAGGGAGGGTCCCCAGCATTTT. This encodes CASSLGREGPQHF.

V is TRBV7-6 and J is TRBJ2-1, with unresolved D. The germline V gene encodes CDR1 SGHVS and CDR2 FNYEAQ. This CDR3 region has 12 residues. The V and J ends lost 5 bases and 10 bases respectively, with 12 bases between them. CDR3 sequence: CASSLFGEEQFF. Here the CDR3 DNA reads TGTGCCAGCAGCCTCTTTGGGGAAGAGCAGTTCTTC.

This chain joins TRBV7-2 and TRBJ2-1, with no clear D. V was pared by 2 bases and J by 6 bases, with 11 bases between. CDR3 length equals 14 residues. In germline, CDR1 is SGHTA, CDR2 FQGNSA. The CDR3 DNA follows: TGTGCCAGCAGCTTATTTCAACCGAGCAATGAGCAGTTCTTC. It codes for CASSLFQPSNEQFF.

This clonotype showed up many times. The chain links TRBV20-1 to TRBJ1-1; D gene unclear. V was pared by 0 bases and J by 3 bases, with 17 bases between. The CDR3 loop spans 16 amino acids. Per germline, CDR1 DFQATT and CDR2 SNEGSKA (reference sequence). The CDR3 loop is CSARDHLMGMDTEAFF. Here the CDR3 DNA reads TGCAGTGCTAGAGATCACCTTATGGGGATGGACACTGAAGCTTTCTTT.

This rearrangement joins TRBV6-2 or TRBV6-3 to TRBJ2-7; the D gene is possibly TRBD1 (6 bases). Germline loops: CDR1 MNHEY, CDR2 SVGEGT. V gave up 6 bases and J gave up 4 bases, with 16 bases separating them. The CDR3 extends over 14 amino acids. CDR3 nucleotide sequence: TGTGCCAGCAGATTGGACAGTCCGGGGTACGAGCAGTACTTC. Amino acids: CASRLDSPGYEQYF.

The genes are TRBV4-2 and TRBJ2-7; maybe TRBD2 (6 bases). The germline V and J ends were trimmed by 4 bases and 0 bases, with 16 bases remaining between them. The germline gives CDR1 LGHNA, CDR2 YNFKEQ. The CDR3 length is 16 residues. CDR3 nucleotides: TGTGCCAGCAGCCCTTCGTCCGTACTAGCCTCCTACGAGCAGTACTTC. Translating it yields CASSPSSVLASYEQYF.

The chain joins TRBV10-3 to TRBJ2-1; possible D gene TRBD2, 6 bases. Per the germline V gene, CDR1 is ENHRY and CDR2 is SYGVKD. V gave up 4 bases and J gave up 7 bases, with 8 bases separating them. The CDR3 loop spans 12 amino acids. The CDR3 here is CAISVEGNEQFF. As DNA, the CDR3 is TGTGCCATCAGTGTGGAGGGGAATGAGCAGTTCTTC.

The chain employs TRBV3-1 and TRBJ2-1; D not resolved. Trimming pared 3 bases from V and 2 bases from J, leaving 11 bases between. Germline V gives CDR1 LGHDT, CDR2 YNNKEL (reference sequence). The CDR3 covers 15 residues. For the CDR3, the DNA is TGTGCCAGCAGCCACATTCAGGACCCCTACAATGAGCAGTTCTTC. Translating it yields CASSHIQDPYNEQFF.

V and J are TRBV12-3 or TRBV12-4 and TRBJ1-5; no firm D call. The CDR3 spans 14 residues. Deletions cut 2 bases from V and 6 bases from J, with 11 bases between. The CDR3 reads CASSLLGIGQPQHF. The DNA of the CDR3 is TGTGCCAGCAGTTTACTTGGGATCGGTCAGCCCCAGCATTTT.

This chain joins TRBV7-2 and TRBJ2-3; weak D call: TRBD1 (6 bases). V shed 1 base and J shed 10 bases, with 9 bases lying between them. Germline-derived CDR1 and CDR2 are SGHTA and FQGNSA. The CDR3 length is 12 residues. This CDR3 is CASSLVGGPQYF. The CDR3 nucleotides read TGTGCCAGCAGCTTAGTTGGGGGCCCGCAGTATTTT.

This clonotype was recorded many times. Germline and junction disagree at one end, which may indicate a read error. The J gene is TRBJ1-2, the V gene TRBV11-3; D is unresolved. The CDR3 length is 11 residues. Germline values: CDR1 SGHNT, CDR2 YENEEA. CDR3 protein: CASSYTWEVYF. Written as DNA, the CDR3 is TGTGCCAGCAGTTATACTTGGGAAGTCTACTTC. The full variable domain, completed using reference TRBV11-3 and TRBJ1-2, is EAGVVQSPRYKIIEKKQPVAFWCNPISGHNTLYWYLQNLGQGPELLIRYENEEAVDDSQLPKDRFSAERLKGVDSTLKIQPAELGDSAVYLCASSYTWEVYFGSGTRLTVV.

The chain recombines TRBV25-1 with TRBJ1-1, with a possible D match to TRBD1 (6 bases). The ends were cut back, 8 bases at V and 2 bases at J, with 12 bases in the middle. CDR1 is MGHDK, CDR2 SYGVNS, per germline. The CDR3 totals 13 residues. The CDR3 DNA follows: TGTGCCAGCGATGGGACAACCAACACTGAAGCTTTCTTT. This gives the protein CASDGTTNTEAFF.

This clonotype rates as medium-sized. The genes are TRBV20-1 and TRBJ2-1; D assignment may be TRBD1 or TRBD2 (6 bases each). Deletions cut 8 bases from V and 0 bases from J, with 23 bases between. The CDR3 spans 17 residues. Germline V gene data show CDR1 as DFQATT and CDR2 as SNEGSKA (reference sequence). This CDR3 is CSPRDSGAVASYNEQFF. The CDR3 DNA reads as TGCAGTCCAAGGGACTCGGGGGCCGTTGCCTCCTACAATGAGCAGTTCTTC.

This clonotype was detected only a few times. The chain combines TRBV5-6 with TRBJ2-7; TRBD2 aligns across 8 bases. Per germline, CDR1 SGHDT and CDR2 YYEEEE. The CDR3 length is 16 residues. The ends lost 4 bases at V and 6 bases at J; junction bases unmatched: 15. The DNA for the CDR3 is TGTGCCAGCAGCCAGGGTGTTGCGGGAGGAATGTTCGAGCAGTACTTC. Amino acid sequence: CASSQGVAGGMFEQYF.

The CDR3 nucleotides are TGTGCCAGCAGTCCCAAGTGGTTCCAAGAGACCCAGTACTTC. Translated: CASSPKWFQETQYF. The chain employs TRBV12-3 or TRBV12-4 and TRBJ2-5; no definite D call. V was pared by 5 bases and J by 1 base, with 11 bases between. The CDR3 is made up of 14 amino acids.

This clonotype appeared a few times. J is TRBJ2-3 and V is TRBV4-1; TRBD2 matches at 7 bases. The CDR3 runs to 17 residues. Losses at the gene ends were 1 base for V and 4 bases for J; bases not matched to a gene: 11. Per germline, CDR1 MGHRA and CDR2 YSYEKL. The CDR3 DNA follows: TGCGCCAGCAGCCAAGCCACTAGCGCCCCCCGGGCAGATACGCAGTATTTT. Translated: CASSQATSAPRADTQYF.

There are a few counts of this clonotype. V gene TRBV21-1 combines with J gene TRBJ2-2; the table's D call TRBD1 went unverified against the DNA. TRBV21-1 is labeled a pseudogene. CDR3 length: 15 amino acids. The chain's CDR3 is CASRFRADSTGELFF. The DNA for the CDR3 is TGTGCCAGCAGATTCAGGGCGGATAGTACCGGGGAGCTGTTTTTT.

The chain uses TRBV5-1 and TRBJ1-1; weak D call: TRBD1 (5 bases). Germline CDR1 is SGHRS and CDR2 is YFSETQ. The CDR3 sequence is 15 residues long. V was cut by 4 bases and J by 1 base, with 14 bases left in between. The CDR3 nucleotides read TGCGCCAGCAGCCCTACGGGACGGTCGAACACTGAAGCTTTCTTT. This translates into CASSPTGRSNTEAFF.

This clonotype showed up just a few times. CDR3 DNA sequence: TGTGCCAGCAGCGTAGACCAAAGATACACAGATACGCAGTATTTT. Translation: CASSVDQRYTDTQYF. This chain links TRBV9 with TRBJ2-3, with D unresolved. The CDR3 runs 15 residues. V lost 0 bases to trimming and J lost 2 bases, with 10 bases between them. CDR1 is SGDLS, CDR2 YYNGEE, per germline.

The chain joins TRBV5-1 to TRBJ1-2; 8 bases are shared with TRBD1. Germline V gives CDR1 SGHRS, CDR2 YFSETQ. This CDR3 is 14 amino acids long. J lost 4 bases, V lost 0 bases, and 2 bases had no gene match. The CDR3 nucleotides are TGCGCCAGCAGCTTGGGGACAGGGACCTATGGCTACACCTTC. Its protein is CASSLGTGTYGYTF.

This clonotype has a count of ten or more. The chain carries TRBV7-9 and TRBJ1-5; D is possibly TRBD1 (5 bases). V was trimmed by 5 bases and J by 4 bases, leaving 12 bases between them. Looked up from germline, CDR1 is SEHNR and CDR2 is FQNEAQ (reference sequence). The CDR3 sequence is 14 residues long. Here the CDR3 reads CASSPSGTNQPQHF. In nucleotides, the CDR3 is TGTGCCAGCAGCCCGTCAGGGACTAATCAGCCCCAGCATTTT. Full variable domain (missing parts from reference TRBV7-9 and TRBJ1-5): DTGVSQNPRHKITKRGQNVTFRCDPISEHNRLYWYRQTLGQGPEFLTYFQNEAQLEKSRLLSDRFSAERPKGSFSTLEIQRTEQGDSAMYLCASSPSGTNQPQHFGDGTRLSIL.

The sample holds a few counts of this clonotype. The chain is built from TRBV20-1 and TRBJ2-3; 16 bases line up with TRBD2. V was clipped by 0 bases and J by 0 bases; unmatched bases: 9. The germline CDR1 and CDR2 sequences are DFQATT and SNEGSKA (reference sequence). The length of the CDR3 is 20 residues. The CDR3 nucleotides read TGCAGTGCTAGAGAACCGGGACTAGCGGGAGGGTATCCTAGCACAGATACGCAGTATTTT. Its translation is CSAREPGLAGGYPSTDTQYF.

This clonotype was observed a handful of times. The V and J genes are TRBV7-2 and TRBJ2-1, with D tentatively TRBD1 or TRBD2 (6 bases each). This CDR3 spans 14 amino acids. V was pared by 3 bases and J by 8 bases, with 14 bases between. CDR1 SGHTA and CDR2 FQGNSA come from the germline V gene. CDR3 sequence: CASSLSRGLDEQFF. The CDR3 DNA follows: TGTGCCAGCAGCTTGTCCCGGGGGCTCGATGAGCAGTTCTTC.

This clonotype was seen more than once but under ten times. The chain links TRBV18 to TRBJ2-5; 10 bases fit TRBD2. The CDR3 has 15 amino acids. V gave up 1 base and J gave up 7 bases; unmatched junction bases: 6. CDR1 KGHSH and CDR2 LQKENI come from the germline V gene. CDR3 DNA sequence: TGTGCCAGCTCACCACTGGCTAGCGGGAGTGCGACCCAGTACTTC. This translates into CASSPLASGSATQYF.

This clonotype was seen only a few times. This chain uses TRBV20-1 with TRBJ2-3; the D gene is possibly TRBD2 (5 bases). V lost 6 bases to trimming and J lost 1 base, with 14 bases between them. Germline CDR1 and CDR2: DFQATT and SNEGSKA (reference sequence). The CDR3 is made up of 14 amino acids. The CDR3 reads CSALSEGRTDTQYF. The DNA for the CDR3 is TGCAGTGCCCTCAGTGAGGGCCGCACAGATACGCAGTATTTT.

This clonotype was detected only a few times. The chain recombines TRBV4-2 with TRBJ1-6; TRBD1 matches at 9 bases. Germline V lookup: CDR1 LGHNA, CDR2 YNFKEQ. V was pared by 0 bases and J by 7 bases, with 4 bases of the junction left unmatched. This CDR3 is 16 amino acids long. The CDR3: CASSQDWDRENSPLHF. CDR3 in DNA: TGTGCCAGCAGCCAAGATTGGGACAGGGAAAATTCACCCCTCCACTTT.

This clonotype came up a few times. V usage is TRBV7-9 and J usage is TRBJ1-1; D unclear. Trimming took 3 bases from V and 5 from J, leaving 10 bases between them. Germline V CDR1 and CDR2: SEHNR, FQNEAQ (reference sequence). The CDR3 runs to 13 residues. CDR3 nucleotide sequence: TGTGCCAGCAGCTTCACGGGAAAAACTGAAGCTTTCTTT. This encodes CASSFTGKTEAFF.